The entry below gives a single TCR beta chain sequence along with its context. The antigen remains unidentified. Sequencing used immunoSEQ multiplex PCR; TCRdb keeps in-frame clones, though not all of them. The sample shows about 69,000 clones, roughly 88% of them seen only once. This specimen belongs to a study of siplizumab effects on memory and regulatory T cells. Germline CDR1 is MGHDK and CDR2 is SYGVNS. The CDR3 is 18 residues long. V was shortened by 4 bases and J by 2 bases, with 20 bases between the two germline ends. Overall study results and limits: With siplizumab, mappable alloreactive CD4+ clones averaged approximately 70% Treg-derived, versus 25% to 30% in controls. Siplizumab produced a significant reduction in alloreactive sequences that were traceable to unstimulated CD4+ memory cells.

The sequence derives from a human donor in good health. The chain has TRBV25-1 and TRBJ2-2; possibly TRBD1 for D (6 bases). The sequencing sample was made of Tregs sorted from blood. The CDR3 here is CASSANVLGTLNTGELFF. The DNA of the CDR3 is TGTGCCAGCAGTGCGAATGTTTTAGGGACACTTAACACCGGGGAGCTGTTTTTT.